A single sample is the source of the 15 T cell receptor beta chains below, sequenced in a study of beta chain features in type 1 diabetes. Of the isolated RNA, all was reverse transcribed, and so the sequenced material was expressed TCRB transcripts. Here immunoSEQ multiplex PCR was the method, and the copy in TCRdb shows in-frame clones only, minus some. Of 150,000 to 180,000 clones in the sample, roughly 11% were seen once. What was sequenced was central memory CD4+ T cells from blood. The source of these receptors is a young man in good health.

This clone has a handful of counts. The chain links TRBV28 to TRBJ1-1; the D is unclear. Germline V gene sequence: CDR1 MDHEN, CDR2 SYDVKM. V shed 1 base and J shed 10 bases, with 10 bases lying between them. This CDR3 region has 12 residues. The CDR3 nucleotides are TGTGCCAGCAGTTTATCTGGTGGCCCAGCTTTCTTT. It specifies CASSLSGGPAFF.

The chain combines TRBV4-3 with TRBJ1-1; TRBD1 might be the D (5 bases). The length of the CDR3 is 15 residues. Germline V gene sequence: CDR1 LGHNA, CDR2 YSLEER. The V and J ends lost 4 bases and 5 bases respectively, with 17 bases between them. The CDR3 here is CASSRGVRDKTEAFF. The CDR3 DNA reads TGCGCCAGCAGCCGGGGGGTCAGGGATAAAACTGAAGCTTTCTTT.

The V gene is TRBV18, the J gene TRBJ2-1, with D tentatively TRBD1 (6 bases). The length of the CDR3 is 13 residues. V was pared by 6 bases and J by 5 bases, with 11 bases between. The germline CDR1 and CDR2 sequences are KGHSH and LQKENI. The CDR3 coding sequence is TGTGCCAGCTCTGCAGGGGTGGACAATGAGCAGTTCTTC. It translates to CASSAGVDNEQFF.

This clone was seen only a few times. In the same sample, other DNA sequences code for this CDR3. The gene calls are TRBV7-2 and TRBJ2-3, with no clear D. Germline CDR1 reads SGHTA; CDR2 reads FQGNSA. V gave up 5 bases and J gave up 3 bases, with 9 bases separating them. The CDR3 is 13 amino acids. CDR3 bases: TGTGCCAGCAGCCTCCCCGGGACAGATACGCAGTATTTT. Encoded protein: CASSLPGTDTQYF.

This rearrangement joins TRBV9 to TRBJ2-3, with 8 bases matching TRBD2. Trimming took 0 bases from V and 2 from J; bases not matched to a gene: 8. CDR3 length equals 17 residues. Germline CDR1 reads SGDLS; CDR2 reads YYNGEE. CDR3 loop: CASSVGRGLAYTDTQYF. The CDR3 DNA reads TGTGCCAGCAGCGTAGGGCGAGGACTAGCCTACACAGATACGCAGTATTTT.

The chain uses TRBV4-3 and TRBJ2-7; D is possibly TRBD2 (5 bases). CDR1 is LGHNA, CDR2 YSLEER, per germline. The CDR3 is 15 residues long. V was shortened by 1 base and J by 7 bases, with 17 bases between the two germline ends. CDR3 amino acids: CASSQAPGSRGEQYF. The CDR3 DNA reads TGCGCCAGCAGCCAAGCCCCGGGATCTCGGGGAGAGCAGTACTTC.

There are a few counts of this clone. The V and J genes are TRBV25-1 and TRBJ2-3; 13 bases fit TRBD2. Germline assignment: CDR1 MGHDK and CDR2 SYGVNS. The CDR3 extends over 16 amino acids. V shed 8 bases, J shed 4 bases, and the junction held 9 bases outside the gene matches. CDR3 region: CASAYRTSGSPDTQYF. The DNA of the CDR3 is TGTGCCAGCGCATACCGGACTAGCGGGAGCCCAGATACGCAGTATTTT.

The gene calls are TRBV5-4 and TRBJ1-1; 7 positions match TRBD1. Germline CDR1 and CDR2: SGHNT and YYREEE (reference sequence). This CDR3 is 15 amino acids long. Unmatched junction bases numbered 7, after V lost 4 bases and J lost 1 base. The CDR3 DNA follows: TGTGCCAGCAGCGGGACCGGGACAGCGAACACTGAAGCTTTCTTT. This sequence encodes CASSGTGTANTEAFF.

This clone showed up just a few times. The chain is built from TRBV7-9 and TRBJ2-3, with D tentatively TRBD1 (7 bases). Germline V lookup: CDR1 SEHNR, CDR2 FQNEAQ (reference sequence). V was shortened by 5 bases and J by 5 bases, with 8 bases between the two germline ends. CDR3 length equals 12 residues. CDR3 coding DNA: TGTGCCAGCAGCCAGGGGGGAGATACGCAGTATTTT. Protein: CASSQGGDTQYF. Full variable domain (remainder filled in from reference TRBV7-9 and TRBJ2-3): DTGVSQNPRHKITKRGQNVTFRCDPISEHNRLYWYRQTLGQGPEFLTYFQNEAQLEKSRLLSDRFSAERPKGSFSTLEIQRTEQGDSAMYLCASSQGGDTQYFGPGTRLTVL.

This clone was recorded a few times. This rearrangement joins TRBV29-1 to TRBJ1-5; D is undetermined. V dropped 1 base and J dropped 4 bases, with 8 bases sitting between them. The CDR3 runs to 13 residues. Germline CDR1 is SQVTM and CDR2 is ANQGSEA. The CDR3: CSVEVGGNQPQHF. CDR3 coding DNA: TGCAGCGTTGAAGTCGGAGGAAATCAGCCCCAGCATTTT. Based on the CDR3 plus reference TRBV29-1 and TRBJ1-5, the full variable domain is SAVISQKPSRDICQRGTSLTIQCQVDSQVTMMFWYRQQPGQSLTLIATANQGSEATYESGFVIDKFPISRPNLTFSTLTVSNMSPEDSSIYLCSVEVGGNQPQHFGDGTRLSIL.

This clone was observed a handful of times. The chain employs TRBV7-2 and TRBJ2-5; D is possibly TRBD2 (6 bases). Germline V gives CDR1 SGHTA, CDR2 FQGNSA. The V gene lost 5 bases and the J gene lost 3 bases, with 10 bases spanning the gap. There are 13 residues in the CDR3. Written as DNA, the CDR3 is TGTGCCAGCAGCCCCATAGCGGAAGAGACCCAGTACTTC. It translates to CASSPIAEETQYF.

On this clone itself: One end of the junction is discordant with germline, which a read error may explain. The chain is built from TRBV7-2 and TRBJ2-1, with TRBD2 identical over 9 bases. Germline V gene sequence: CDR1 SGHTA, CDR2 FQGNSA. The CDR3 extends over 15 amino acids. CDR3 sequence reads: CASSIAGDSSNEQFF. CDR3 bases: TGTGCCAGCAGCATAGCGGGAGACAGTAGTAATGAGCAGTTCTTC.

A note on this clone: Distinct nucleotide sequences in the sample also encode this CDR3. DNA of the CDR3: TGTGCCACCAGCAGCCCAGGCTATGGCTACACCTTC. Amino acid sequence: CATSSPGYGYTF. The chain combines TRBV15 with TRBJ1-2; D is ambiguous. V was trimmed by 3 bases and J by 4 bases, leaving 6 bases between them. The CDR3 is made up of 12 amino acids. Germline V gives CDR1 LNHNV, CDR2 YYDKDF (reference sequence).

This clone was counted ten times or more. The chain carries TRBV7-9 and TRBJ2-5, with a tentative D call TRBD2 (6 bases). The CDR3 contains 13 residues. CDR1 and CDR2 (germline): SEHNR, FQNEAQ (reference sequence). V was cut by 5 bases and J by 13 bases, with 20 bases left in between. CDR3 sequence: CASSLSGTSVPYF. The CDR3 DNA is TGTGCCAGCAGCCTATCCGGGACTTCGGTCCCGTACTTC.

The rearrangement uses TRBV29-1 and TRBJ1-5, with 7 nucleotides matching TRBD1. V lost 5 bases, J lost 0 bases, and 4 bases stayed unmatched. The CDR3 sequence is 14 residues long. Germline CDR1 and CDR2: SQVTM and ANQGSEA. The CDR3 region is CSVPTGSSNQPQHF. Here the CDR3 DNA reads TGCAGCGTTCCGACAGGGAGTAGCAATCAGCCCCAGCATTTT.